One sample yielded the 21 T cell receptor beta chains listed below, sequenced in a study of CD8 T cells in Susac syndrome. Random hexamers were used to reverse transcribe roughly 0.45 to 1 ug of RNA. TCRdb itself ran the immunoSEQ multiplex PCR reads through MiXCR, one entry per CDR3 protein. Among some 180,000 distinct CDR3 sequences listed, roughly 94% were seen once. Sequencing was carried out using CD4+ T cells from PBMCs. These receptors originate from a human donor with Susac syndrome.

The V gene is TRBV7-2, the J gene TRBJ2-7; TRBD2 aligns across 8 bases. J lost 2 bases, V lost 3 bases, and 6 bases had no gene match. CDR1 is SGHTA, CDR2 FQGNSA, per germline. The CDR3 sequence is 15 residues long. The CDR3 here is CASSLTGLAAYEQYF. The CDR3 region has the DNA TGTGCCAGCAGCTTGACTGGACTAGCAGCCTACGAGCAGTACTTC.

The V call is TRBV20-1, the J call TRBJ2-2, with 9 positions matching TRBD2. Per germline, CDR1 DFQATT and CDR2 SNEGSKA (reference sequence). The CDR3 contains 15 residues. The ends lost 3 bases at V and 4 bases at J; junction bases unmatched: 6. CDR3 sequence: CSASGLAGSTGELFF. The CDR3 DNA is TGCAGTGCTAGTGGGCTAGCGGGATCCACCGGGGAGCTGTTTTTT.

A few counts support this clonotype. V usage is TRBV7-9 and J usage is TRBJ2-5; D is ambiguous. Trimming removed 6 bases at V and 5 bases at J, with 10 bases between. Germline CDR1 is SEHNR and CDR2 is FQNEAQ (reference sequence). The length of the CDR3 is 12 residues. The CDR3: CASSLLGETQYF. The CDR3 DNA reads TGTGCCAGCAGTTTACTCGGGGAGACCCAGTACTTC.

V and J are TRBV20-1 and TRBJ1-5; 10 bases line up with TRBD1. CDR1 and CDR2 (germline): DFQATT, SNEGSKA (reference sequence). This CDR3 has 13 amino acids. Trimming took 6 bases from V and 3 from J; bases not matched to a gene: 2. CDR3 in DNA: TGCAGTGCAAGACAGGGGGCCAATCAGCCCCAGCATTTT. Translating gives CSARQGANQPQHF.

The gene calls are TRBV6-1 and TRBJ2-2; 13 nucleotides line up with TRBD2. In germline, CDR1 is MNHNS, CDR2 SASEGT. After removal of 6 bases from V and 2 bases from J, the junction contained 12 bases not matched to a gene. CDR3 length equals 19 residues. CDR3 DNA: TGTGCCAGCAGACCGGGGGCACTAGCGGGGGGGATTAACACCGGGGAGCTGTTTTTT. Residues: CASRPGALAGGINTGELFF.

This clonotype was recorded only once. V usage is TRBV9 and J usage is TRBJ2-3; 15 bases map to TRBD2. Germline V gives CDR1 SGDLS, CDR2 YYNGEE. V dropped 0 bases and J dropped 7; count of bases not matched to a gene: 6. The CDR3 totals 17 residues. For the CDR3, the DNA is TGTGCCAGCAGCGTAGCTGGGACTAGCGGGAGGCGGAATACGCAGTATTTT. Translated, it gives CASSVAGTSGRRNTQYF.

The chain carries TRBV3-1 and TRBJ1-2; perhaps TRBD1 as D (6 bases). Trimming stripped 4 bases from V and 2 bases from J, with 23 bases between. CDR1 LGHDT and CDR2 YNNKEL come from the germline V gene (reference sequence). The CDR3 is made up of 18 amino acids. This CDR3 reads CASSPRRVTTGANYGYTF. CDR3 coding DNA: TGTGCCAGCAGCCCCCGAAGAGTTACGACAGGCGCAAACTATGGCTACACCTTC. Filled out from reference TRBV3-1 and TRBJ1-2, the complete variable domain reads DTAVSQTPKYLVTQMGNDKSIKCEQNLGHDTMYWYKQDSKKFLKIMFSYNNKELIINETVPNRFSPKSPDKAHLNLHINSLELGDSAVYFCASSPRRVTTGANYGYTFGSGTRLTVV.

The chain combines TRBV10-3 with TRBJ1-6; perhaps TRBD1 as D (6 bases). Germline CDR1 reads ENHRY; CDR2 reads SYGVKD. The CDR3 is 13 amino acids. The V end lost 7 bases, the J end lost 8 bases, and 12 bases lay between the germline ends. CDR3 loop: CAIKRTVDSPLHF. In DNA form, the CDR3 reads TGTGCCATCAAGAGGACAGTCGATTCACCCCTCCACTTT.

This rearrangement joins TRBV7-2 to TRBJ1-3; D uncertain. Trimming pared 5 bases from V and 4 bases from J, leaving 9 bases between. The CDR3 is 13 amino acids. The V gene's germline CDR1 is SGHTA and CDR2 FQGNSA. In DNA, the CDR3 is TGTGCCAGCAGCCGACCGGGGGGAAACACCATATATTTT. Translating gives CASSRPGGNTIYF.

This chain uses TRBV15 with TRBJ1-1, with unresolved D. This CDR3 spans 13 amino acids. V dropped 2 bases and J dropped 6 bases, with 10 bases sitting between them. Germline-derived CDR1 and CDR2 are LNHNV and YYDKDF (reference sequence). CDR3 residues: CATSRPLVPEAFF. The DNA of the CDR3 is TGTGCCACCAGCAGACCCTTGGTGCCTGAAGCTTTCTTT.

This clonotype was recorded once. The J gene is TRBJ1-1, the V gene TRBV29-1, with unresolved D. The V end lost 5 bases, the J end lost 6 bases, and 16 bases lay between the germline ends. Germline V CDR1 and CDR2: SQVTM, ANQGSEA. CDR3 length: 13 amino acids. The CDR3 sequence: CSVRSGNPSEAFF. For the CDR3, the DNA is TGCAGCGTTCGGTCGGGTAACCCATCTGAAGCTTTCTTT.

The rearrangement joins TRBV20-1 to TRBJ1-5; D call uncertain. V was shortened by 2 bases and J by 3 bases, with 14 bases between the two germline ends. The CDR3 runs to 15 residues. CDR1 and CDR2 (germline): DFQATT, SNEGSKA (reference sequence). The CDR3 nucleotides read TGCAGTGCTAGACGCCTATTACTCAACAATCAGCCCCAGCATTTT. Translation: CSARRLLLNNQPQHF.

The CDR3 sequence is CSASLATPGDTQYF. The CDR3 DNA reads as TGCAGTGCGTCACTAGCGACTCCTGGGGATACGCAGTATTTT. This sequence joins TRBV20-1 and TRBJ2-3, with 7 bases matching TRBD2. After removal of 6 bases from V and 6 bases from J, the junction contained 12 bases not matched to a gene. CDR3 length: 14 amino acids. Germline CDR1 and CDR2: DFQATT and SNEGSKA (reference sequence).

The genes are TRBV20-1 and TRBJ2-1, with TRBD2 matching over 15 bases. Germline CDR1 reads DFQATT; CDR2 reads SNEGSKA (reference sequence). V shed 7 bases and J 10 bases; nucleotides not matched to a gene: 14. This CDR3 comprises 16 residues. CDR3 nucleotide sequence: TGCAGTGGCACAATCGTACCGGGACTAGCGGGAGGAGAGCAGTTCTTC. Translated: CSGTIVPGLAGGEQFF.

The CDR3 region has the DNA TGTGCCATCAGTGAGTCTTGGAGCGAAACGTTCTTC. Protein sequence: CAISESWSETFF. The chain recombines TRBV10-3 with TRBJ2-1; no clear D. Germline values: CDR1 ENHRY, CDR2 SYGVKD. The CDR3 runs 12 residues. Trimming took 0 bases from V and 15 from J, leaving 12 bases between them.

The sample holds a few counts of this clonotype. The chain has TRBV28 and TRBJ1-2, with 7 bases identical to TRBD1. The CDR3 has 13 amino acids. Trimming cost V 5 bases and J 5 bases; bases outside gene matches: 5. From germline, CDR1 is MDHEN and CDR2 SYDVKM. The CDR3, as DNA: TGTGCCAGCAGTCCTACAGGGGTGTATGGCTACACCTTC. This codes for CASSPTGVYGYTF.

This clonotype appeared once. V usage is TRBV29-1 and J usage is TRBJ2-1; 7 positions agree with TRBD2. The junction had 4 bases not matched to a gene; V was cut back by 3 bases and J by 2 bases. Germline V gene sequence: CDR1 SQVTM, CDR2 ANQGSEA. CDR3 length equals 14 residues. CDR3 bases: TGCAGCGTTGACCTAGCGGACACCTACAATGAGCAGTTCTTC. It is translated as CSVDLADTYNEQFF.

The chain joins TRBV6-4 to TRBJ2-1; TRBD1 or TRBD2 may be the D gene (6 bases each). There are 15 residues in the CDR3. Germline values: CDR1 MRHNA, CDR2 SNTAGT. The ends were cut back, 3 bases at V and 8 bases at J, with 17 bases in the middle. This CDR3 is CASSDPGAIRDEQFF. The CDR3 bases are TGTGCCAGCAGTGATCCGGGGGCGATAAGGGATGAGCAGTTCTTC.

The chain carries TRBV6-1 and TRBJ1-6; no clear D gene. V lost 1 base and J 7 bases, leaving 11 bases between the germline ends. Germline assignment: CDR1 MNHNS and CDR2 SASEGT. The CDR3 length is 15 residues. CDR3 nucleotides: TGTGCCAGCAGTGAAGATCCGAAGCCAAATTCACCCCTCCACTTT. Its protein product is CASSEDPKPNSPLHF.

This clonotype was counted a few times. This chain uses TRBV28 with TRBJ2-7, with D hard to call. CDR1 MDHEN and CDR2 SYDVKM come from the germline V gene. The CDR3 has 12 amino acids. Trimming took 2 bases from V and 0 from J, leaving 2 bases between them. The CDR3 region is CASSLVSYEQYF. DNA of the CDR3: TGTGCCAGCAGTTTAGTCTCCTACGAGCAGTACTTC.

V is TRBV6-1 and J is TRBJ2-5; 11 bases are a match to TRBD2. Germline loops: CDR1 MNHNS, CDR2 SASEGT. The CDR3 covers 16 residues. The V segment lost 5 bases and the J segment 6 bases; nucleotides outside the gene matches: 11. Here the CDR3 DNA reads TGTGCCAGCAGTCCCTACGGGACTAGCGGTCGGAAGACCCAGTACTTC. Encoded protein: CASSPYGTSGRKTQYF.